This T cell receptor beta chain was captured by sequencing in a study of neoadjuvant anti-PD-1 for oral cavity cancer. Overall study: Non-progressing patients received a fourth nivolumab dose near day 43, then surgery on days 50-56. General study findings and limits: Higher pretreatment Treg/Th17 ratios tracked higher pretreatment blood clonality.

Trimming cost V 0 bases and J 1 base; bases outside gene matches: 0. This CDR3 has 16 amino acids. The V gene's germline CDR1 is SGHNT and CDR2 YYREEE (reference sequence). Regarding this clone: What it recognizes is unknown. The sample holds other DNA sequences that translate to the same CDR3.

PBMCs were not maintained or expanded in culture before analysis. Assay: immunoSEQ multiplex PCR; the TCRdb copy retains only in-frame clones and omits some. Among fewer than 70,000 clones listed, roughly 84% were seen once. The V call is TRBV5-4, the J call TRBJ2-3; 12 bases align to TRBD2. Material: PBMCs, obtained before nivolumab (anti-PD-1) treatment. The sequence derives from a person aged 35-79 years with oral cavity squamous cell carcinoma. CDR3 residues: CASSLGLAGGTDTQYF. The CDR3 region has the DNA TGTGCCAGCAGCTTGGGACTAGCGGGAGGCACAGATACGCAGTATTTT.